A single sample gave rise to the 20 T cell receptor beta chains below, sequenced in a study of cytomegalovirus exposure and HLA in healthy donors. This PCR relied on a set of 60 Vbeta primers and 13 Jbeta primers. Profiling relied on immunoSEQ multiplex PCR, and the TCRdb table lists in-frame clones only, not all of them. The table records more than 95,000 clones, around 80% of them present only once. What was sequenced was PBMCs. These receptors all stem from a woman in her late teens or twenties in good health and CMV-seropositive.

This clone was seen once. The chain recombines TRBV19 with TRBJ2-7; D gene unclear. The germline V gene encodes CDR1 LNHDA and CDR2 SQIVND (reference sequence). V lost 2 bases and J 6 bases, leaving 23 bases between the germline ends. The CDR3 loop spans 17 amino acids. In DNA, the CDR3 is TGTGCCAGTAGTATAAGTGGGCTTATGGAAGAACGGTCCGAGCAGTACTTC. Its translation is CASSISGLMEERSEQYF.

The V gene is TRBV19, the J gene TRBJ1-3, with 7 nucleotides matching TRBD1. Per the germline V gene, CDR1 is LNHDA and CDR2 is SQIVND (reference sequence). The CDR3 length is 16 residues. V lost 4 bases to trimming and J lost 0 bases; unmatched junction nucleotides: 6. CDR3 DNA: TGTGCCAGTAGTAACCCCCGGGACAGCTCTGGAAACACCATATATTTT. It is translated as CASSNPRDSSGNTIYF.

V usage is TRBV11-3 and J usage is TRBJ2-3, with a tentative D call TRBD1 (6 bases). This CDR3 contains 14 residues. Germline V gene sequence: CDR1 SGHNT, CDR2 YENEEA. Trimming took off 2 bases at V and 3 bases at J, with 9 bases between the two ends. CDR3: CASSLTGQTDTQYF. In nucleotides, the CDR3 is TGTGCCAGCAGCTTAACAGGGCAGACAGATACGCAGTATTTT.

This clone was detected only a few times. This chain uses TRBV4-1 with TRBJ1-5, with unresolved D. Per germline, CDR1 MGHRA and CDR2 YSYEKL. V was cut by 1 base and J by 6 bases, with 13 bases left in between. The CDR3 has 15 residues. This CDR3 reads CASSQGVSLPQPQHF. In DNA, the CDR3 is TGCGCCAGCAGCCAAGGTGTCAGTCTCCCTCAGCCCCAGCATTTT.

The J gene is TRBJ1-2, the V gene TRBV29-1; TRBD1 matches 9 bases. The junction had 2 bases not matched to a gene; V was cut back by 4 bases and J by 8 bases. This CDR3 has 11 residues. The germline CDR1 and CDR2 sequences are SQVTM and ANQGSEA. The CDR3 loop is CSVGQGEGYTF. CDR3 coding DNA: TGCAGCGTTGGACAGGGGGAAGGCTACACCTTC.

J is TRBJ2-3 and V is TRBV5-4; 11 bases match TRBD2. From germline, CDR1 is SGHNT and CDR2 YYREEE (reference sequence). With 3 bases clipped from V and 5 bases from J, the junction kept 8 bases outside the gene matches. CDR3 length: 16 amino acids. The CDR3 DNA sequence: TGTGCCAGCAGCTCTGGTACGGGACTAGCGGTAGATACGCAGTATTTT. The encoded protein is CASSSGTGLAVDTQYF.

This clone was seen only a few times. The rearrangement uses TRBV7-3 and TRBJ1-1; 9 bases line up with TRBD1. CDR1 and CDR2 from the germline V gene are SGHTA and FQGTGA. The CDR3 extends over 15 amino acids. The V gene end was trimmed by 0 bases and the J gene end by 8 bases; junction bases not matched to a gene: 7. CDR3 sequence: CASSLTGTGNSEAFF. The CDR3 DNA follows: TGTGCCAGCAGCTTAACGGGGACAGGGAATTCGGAAGCTTTCTTT. The variable domain in full, with the rest retrieved from reference TRBV7-3 and TRBJ1-1, is GAGVSQTPSNKVTEKGKYVELRCDPISGHTALYWYRQSLGQGPEFLIYFQGTGAADDSGLPNDRFFAVRPEGSVSTLKIQRTERGDSAVYLCASSLTGTGNSEAFFGQGTRLTVV.

The chain is built from TRBV5-6 and TRBJ2-3; 9 nucleotides line up with TRBD2. Germline trimming cut 2 bases from V and 5 bases from J; bases unmatched to any gene: 9. The CDR3 extends over 16 amino acids. The V gene's germline CDR1 is SGHDT and CDR2 YYEEEE. CDR3 DNA sequence: TGTGCCAGCAGCTTCGGGGTAGCGGGAGTGGGAGATACGCAGTATTTT. Translation: CASSFGVAGVGDTQYF.

The CDR3 coding sequence is TGTGCCAGCAGGCCCAGGACAGGGGGGCCTGGCTACGAGCAGTACTTC. This codes for CASRPRTGGPGYEQYF. V is TRBV28 and J is TRBJ2-7; TRBD1 agrees at 10 bases. In germline, CDR1 is MDHEN, CDR2 SYDVKM. The length of the CDR3 is 16 residues. V lost 6 bases and J lost 3; bases outside the gene matches: 11.

The V and J genes are TRBV27 and TRBJ2-7, with 7 bases that match TRBD1. The V segment lost 6 bases and the J segment 3 bases; nucleotides outside the gene matches: 5. The CDR3 spans 13 residues. The V gene's germline CDR1 is MNHEY and CDR2 SMNVEV (reference sequence). The CDR3 sequence: CASRQGDHYEQYF. The DNA of the CDR3 is TGTGCCAGCAGGCAGGGGGATCACTACGAGCAGTACTTC.

In this sample, this clone turned up a few times. This rearrangement joins TRBV5-1 to TRBJ1-4, with 8 bases that match TRBD1. The V gene end was trimmed by 5 bases and the J gene end by 4 bases; junction bases not matched to a gene: 7. CDR1 is SGHRS, CDR2 YFSETQ, per germline. The CDR3 has 15 residues. CDR3 DNA sequence: TGCGCCAGCAGTTTGACAGGGGTCTTTAATGAAAAACTGTTTTTT. As protein: CASSLTGVFNEKLFF.

This chain connects TRBV4-2 to TRBJ1-1, with D possibly TRBD1 on 6 matching bases. The V gene's germline CDR1 is LGHNA and CDR2 YNFKEQ. V dropped 1 base and J dropped 1 base, with 10 bases sitting between them. This CDR3 is built from 15 residues. CDR3 region: CASSQGDRRNTEAFF. In nucleotides, the CDR3 is TGTGCCAGCAGCCAAGGTGACAGGAGGAACACTGAAGCTTTCTTT.

The chain couples TRBV28 to TRBJ1-3, with no clear D. The V end was cut by 3 bases, the J end by 0 bases, with 9 bases between. The CDR3 contains 15 residues. CDR1 is MDHEN and CDR2 is SYDVKM in the germline V gene. In nucleotides, the CDR3 is TGTGCCAGCAGTTTTGGGCCCGGCTCTGGAAACACCATATATTTT. Its translation: CASSFGPGSGNTIYF.

The chain has TRBV5-1 and TRBJ2-1; 7 bases agree with TRBD2. Germline lookup yields CDR1 SGHRS and CDR2 YFSETQ. The V segment lost 0 bases and the J segment 4 bases; nucleotides outside the gene matches: 4. The CDR3 has 15 amino acids. The CDR3, as DNA: TGCGCCAGCAGCTTGGGGGTGGGAGGGTACAATGAGCAGTTCTTC. It encodes CASSLGVGGYNEQFF.

This chain joins TRBV7-6 and TRBJ1-4; 10 nucleotides line up with TRBD1. Germline loops: CDR1 SGHVS, CDR2 FNYEAQ. Trimming took 6 bases from V and 0 from J; bases not matched to a gene: 7. This CDR3 region has 17 residues. The CDR3 nucleotides are TGTGCCAGCAGGCGGACAGGGGGACTGACAACTAATGAAAAACTGTTTTTT. It codes for CASRRTGGLTTNEKLFF.

V and J are TRBV6-6 and TRBJ2-7; D uncertain. The CDR3 covers 14 residues. CDR1 is MNHNY and CDR2 is SVGAGI in the germline V gene (reference sequence). Trimming took off 2 bases at V and 7 bases at J, with 15 bases between the two ends. CDR3 nucleotide sequence: TGTGCCAGCAGTTACGGTCTCCGAGACGGGGAGCAGTACTTC. Protein product: CASSYGLRDGEQYF.

V and J are TRBV4-1 and TRBJ1-2; no firm D call. The germline V gene encodes CDR1 MGHRA and CDR2 YSYEKL. The ends were cut back, 3 bases at V and 6 bases at J, with 20 bases in the middle. This CDR3 contains 16 residues. As DNA, the CDR3 is TGCGCCAGCAGCCACGGTAAGGTGGACTTTTTGGATGGCTACACCTTC. Amino acid sequence: CASSHGKVDFLDGYTF.

The chain couples TRBV27 to TRBJ1-6; the D is unclear. The CDR3 loop spans 16 amino acids. V shed 3 bases and J shed 10 bases, with 19 bases lying between them. Germline CDR1 is MNHEY and CDR2 is SMNVEV (reference sequence). As DNA, the CDR3 is TGTGCCAGCAGTTTTGCCCGAGACCGCCTAGGATCACCCCTCCACTTT. Residues: CASSFARDRLGSPLHF.

This clone turned up a few times. J is TRBJ2-7 and V is TRBV18; D ambiguous. Trimming took off 3 bases at V and 3 bases at J, with 9 bases between the two ends. This CDR3 has 13 residues. Per germline, CDR1 KGHSH and CDR2 LQKENI. The CDR3 DNA sequence: TGTGCCAGCTCACCCCCACCCGGCTACGAGCAGTACTTC. It codes for CASSPPPGYEQYF.

This clone was seen a handful of times. The gene calls are TRBV27 and TRBJ2-7; no clear D. Trimming removed 6 bases at V and 6 bases at J, with 12 bases between. The CDR3 is 12 amino acids. Germline CDR1 reads MNHEY; CDR2 reads SMNVEV (reference sequence). As DNA, the CDR3 is TGTGCCAGCAGCAGAGCAGGTCTCGAGCAGTACTTC. This gives the protein CASSRAGLEQYF.